This T cell receptor beta chain stems from a study of vaccination and CD4 T cells after COVID-19. Study-wide results and limits: In convalescent patients, 304 of 307 vaccine-specific clones were mono-reactive for SARS-CoV-2 spike.

Scientists ran DNA taken from cultured CD4+ T cells through the Oncomine TCR Beta short-read assay for sequencing. TCRdb called the PCR reads again in MiXCR, with one record for every CDR3 protein. Of over 8,000 distinct CDR3 sequences in the sample, around 59% were seen once. Comments on this clonotype: Its antigen is unidentified.

The sample's treatment: roughly nine-day PBMC culture with coronavirus spike peptide pools or control peptides (ViraFEST assay). The sequencing input was CD4+ T cells from blood, cultured in vitro. The TCR sequence derives from a human donor who had recovered from COVID-19.

The CDR3 spells CASSLGGFSYNSPLHF. CDR3 nucleotides: TGTGCCAGCAGTTTGGGGGGGTTCAGCTATAATTCACCCCTCCACTTT. The chain is built from TRBV12-3 or TRBV12-4 and TRBJ1-6; D is possibly TRBD1 (5 bases). CDR3 length equals 16 residues. V gave up 3 bases and J gave up 3 bases, with 12 bases separating them.